The rows below give T cell receptor beta chains drawn from one sample of a study of cytomegalovirus exposure and HLA in healthy donors. Clones were sequenced by immunoSEQ multiplex PCR, and TCRdb holds only the in-frame ones, with some missing. This sample yields roughly 190,000 clones, of which roughly 80% are seen a single time; around 1.6% belongs to the top ten. Sequencing was done on a sample of PBMCs. The receptor set was obtained from a woman aged 18 to 35 in good health and CMV-seronegative. CDR3s include the opening cysteine and the closing phenylalanine or tryptophan. A D gene is named only where the DNA matches it firmly. Clone sizes are given selectively: once, few, many, or a class where the clone is expanded.

clone_size: .; v_call: TRBV25-1; cdr3_length: 14; d_call: .; j_call: TRBJ2-2; cdr3_aa: CATGVTGAPGELFF; cdr3_nt: TGTGCCACCGGGGTGACAGGCGCCCCCGGGGAGCTGTTTTTT
clone_size: .; v_call: TRBV5-1; cdr3_length: 14; d_call: TRBD2; j_call: TRBJ2-5; cdr3_aa: CASTTSGTEETQYF; cdr3_nt: TGCGCCAGCACCACTAGCGGGACTGAAGAGACCCAGTACTTC
clone_size: .; v_call: TRBV5-4; cdr3_length: 15; d_call: TRBD1; j_call: TRBJ2-2; cdr3_aa: CASSRAGGEVGELFF; cdr3_nt: TGTGCCAGCAGCCGGGCAGGGGGCGAGGTCGGGGAGCTGTTTTTT
clone_size: .; v_call: TRBV11-2; cdr3_length: 13; d_call: .; j_call: TRBJ2-5; cdr3_aa: CASSLHYQETQYF; cdr3_nt: TGTGCCAGCAGCTTACACTACCAAGAGACCCAGTACTTC
clone_size: .; v_call: TRBV6-5; cdr3_length: 13; d_call: .; j_call: TRBJ1-1; cdr3_aa: CASRSWANTEAFF; cdr3_nt: TGTGCCAGCAGGAGCTGGGCGAACACTGAAGCTTTTTTT
clone_size: few; v_call: TRBV6-1; cdr3_length: 15; d_call: .; j_call: TRBJ2-7; cdr3_aa: CASSEVSGNTYEQYF; cdr3_nt: TGTGCCAGCAGTGAAGTGTCAGGGAATACCTACGAGCAGTACTTC
clone_size: .; v_call: TRBV28; cdr3_length: 14; d_call: TRBD1; j_call: TRBJ1-2; cdr3_aa: CASSAGQGNYGYTF; cdr3_nt: TGTGCCAGCAGCGCTGGACAGGGAAACTATGGCTACACCTTC
clone_size: .; v_call: TRBV7-3; cdr3_length: 14; d_call: TRBD1; j_call: TRBJ2-3; cdr3_aa: CASSYGQGTDTQYF; cdr3_nt: TGTGCCAGCAGCTATGGACAGGGGACAGATACGCAGTATTTT
clone_size: .; v_call: TRBV5-1; cdr3_length: 15; d_call: TRBD2; j_call: TRBJ2-7; cdr3_aa: CASSLEASGKYEQYF; cdr3_nt: TGCGCCAGCAGCTTGGAGGCTAGCGGGAAGTACGAGCAGTACTTC
clone_size: few; v_call: TRBV28; cdr3_length: 16; d_call: TRBD2; j_call: TRBJ2-7; cdr3_aa: CASSPSGGGTPYEQYF; cdr3_nt: TGTGCCAGCAGTCCCTCCGGCGGGGGGACTCCCTACGAGCAGTACTTC
clone_size: .; v_call: TRBV5-1; cdr3_length: 15; d_call: .; j_call: TRBJ1-5; cdr3_aa: CASSLEGFSNQPQHF; cdr3_nt: TGCGCCAGCAGCTTGGAGGGGTTTAGCAATCAGCCCCAGCATTTT
clone_size: .; v_call: TRBV9; cdr3_length: 16; d_call: TRBD2; j_call: TRBJ2-3; cdr3_aa: CASSVDERGGSDTQYF; cdr3_nt: TGTGCCAGCAGCGTAGACGAGCGGGGGGGCTCCGATACGCAGTATTTT
clone_size: .; v_call: TRBV2; cdr3_length: 14; d_call: .; j_call: TRBJ2-1; cdr3_aa: CASSGQTRHNEQFF; cdr3_nt: TGTGCCAGCAGTGGGCAGACAAGACACAATGAGCAGTTCTTC
clone_size: .; v_call: TRBV19; cdr3_length: 18; d_call: .; j_call: TRBJ2-6; cdr3_aa: CASSIGALFSSGANVLTF; cdr3_nt: TGTGCCAGTAGTATAGGTGCGCTATTCTCCTCTGGGGCCAACGTCCTGACTTTC
clone_size: .; v_call: TRBV28; cdr3_length: 13; d_call: .; j_call: TRBJ1-4; cdr3_aa: CASSLWLREKLFF; cdr3_nt: TGTGCCAGCAGTTTATGGCTGAGGGAAAAACTGTTTTTT
clone_size: .; v_call: TRBV6-1; cdr3_length: 13; d_call: .; j_call: TRBJ1-2; cdr3_aa: CASSETGYYGYTF; cdr3_nt: TGTGCCAGCAGTGAAACAGGGTACTATGGCTACACCTTC
clone_size: .; v_call: TRBV10-2; cdr3_length: 16; d_call: .; j_call: TRBJ1-1; cdr3_aa: CASSESGSVMNTEAFF; cdr3_nt: TGCGCCAGCAGTGAGTCCGGGTCGGTAATGAACACTGAAGCTTTCTTT
clone_size: .; v_call: TRBV5-1; cdr3_length: 15; d_call: TRBD2; j_call: TRBJ2-5; cdr3_aa: CASSFLAGSGETQYF; cdr3_nt: TGCGCCAGCAGCTTCTTAGCGGGGTCCGGGGAGACCCAGTACTTC
clone_size: .; v_call: TRBV5-6; cdr3_length: 15; d_call: .; j_call: TRBJ1-6; cdr3_aa: CASSPPGVLRTPLHF; cdr3_nt: TGTGCCAGCAGCCCGCCAGGGGTATTACGGACACCCCTCCACTTT
clone_size: .; v_call: TRBV18; cdr3_length: 14; d_call: .; j_call: TRBJ2-4; cdr3_aa: CASSESLAKNIQYF; cdr3_nt: TGTGCCAGCTCAGAGAGTTTAGCCAAAAACATTCAGTACTTC
clone_size: .; v_call: TRBV7-9; cdr3_length: 16; d_call: .; j_call: TRBJ2-7; cdr3_aa: CASSLVLGAGTYEQYF; cdr3_nt: TGTGCCAGCAGCTTAGTCTTGGGGGCTGGGACCTACGAGCAGTACTTC
clone_size: .; v_call: TRBV5-1; cdr3_length: 16; d_call: TRBD1; j_call: TRBJ1-1; cdr3_aa: CASSWDRGIKGTEAFF; cdr3_nt: TGCGCCAGCAGCTGGGACAGGGGGATCAAAGGCACTGAAGCTTTCTTT
clone_size: .; v_call: TRBV5-5; cdr3_length: 15; d_call: .; j_call: TRBJ1-1; cdr3_aa: CASSLERILNTEAFF; cdr3_nt: TGTGCCAGCAGCTTGGAGCGTATCCTAAACACTGAAGCTTTCTTT
clone_size: .; v_call: TRBV5-1; cdr3_length: 13; d_call: TRBD1; j_call: TRBJ2-3; cdr3_aa: CASRGTGTDTQYF; cdr3_nt: TGCGCCAGCAGGGGGACAGGCACAGATACGCAGTATTTT
clone_size: few; v_call: TRBV6-4; cdr3_length: 14; d_call: .; j_call: TRBJ2-1; cdr3_aa: CASSAAGDHNEQFF; cdr3_nt: TGTGCCAGCAGTGCAGCAGGGGATCACAATGAGCAGTTCTTC
clone_size: .; v_call: TRBV2; cdr3_length: 14; d_call: TRBD2; j_call: TRBJ2-1; cdr3_aa: CASSGLAGSNEQFF; cdr3_nt: TGTGCCAGCAGCGGACTAGCGGGGAGCAATGAGCAGTTCTTC
clone_size: .; v_call: TRBV28; cdr3_length: 18; d_call: .; j_call: TRBJ1-3; cdr3_aa: CASSSIRYPASSGNTIYF; cdr3_nt: TGTGCCAGCAGTTCAATAAGGTACCCAGCGAGCTCTGGAAACACCATATATTTT
clone_size: .; v_call: TRBV6-5; cdr3_length: 15; d_call: .; j_call: TRBJ1-6; cdr3_aa: CASSQQGDRYSPLHF; cdr3_nt: TGTGCCAGCAGTCAACAGGGTGATCGGTATTCACCCCTCCACTTT
clone_size: .; v_call: TRBV4-1; cdr3_length: 15; d_call: TRBD2; j_call: TRBJ2-1; cdr3_aa: CASSQEGGGANEQFF; cdr3_nt: TGCGCCAGCAGCCAAGAGGGCGGGGGGGCGAATGAGCAGTTCTTC
clone_size: .; v_call: TRBV7-2; cdr3_length: 12; d_call: .; j_call: TRBJ1-5; cdr3_aa: CASSYSGQPQHF; cdr3_nt: TGTGCCAGCAGCTACAGCGGTCAGCCCCAGCATTTT
clone_size: .; v_call: TRBV7-9; cdr3_length: 16; d_call: .; j_call: TRBJ1-5; cdr3_aa: CASSLGVAGSNQPQHF; cdr3_nt: TGTGCCAGCAGCTTAGGAGTGGCAGGGAGCAATCAGCCCCAGCATTTT
clone_size: .; v_call: TRBV28; cdr3_length: 17; d_call: .; j_call: TRBJ1-5; cdr3_aa: CASSLSGEGMSNQPQHF; cdr3_nt: TGTGCCAGCAGTTTATCTGGGGAGGGGATGAGCAATCAGCCCCAGCATTTT
clone_size: .; v_call: TRBV14; cdr3_length: 15; d_call: TRBD1; j_call: TRBJ2-7; cdr3_aa: CASSGGQMSSYEQYF; cdr3_nt: TGTGCCAGCAGCGGGGGACAGATGAGCTCCTACGAGCAGTACTTC
clone_size: .; v_call: TRBV7-3; cdr3_length: 16; d_call: TRBD1; j_call: TRBJ2-1; cdr3_aa: CASSPSDRGSYNEQFF; cdr3_nt: TGTGCCAGCAGTCCCAGTGACAGGGGCTCCTACAATGAGCAGTTCTTC
clone_size: once; v_call: TRBV6-1; cdr3_length: 15; d_call: TRBD1; j_call: TRBJ2-5; cdr3_aa: CASIRGQGAGETQYF; cdr3_nt: TGTGCCAGCATAAGGGGACAGGGGGCAGGGGAGACCCAGTACTTC
clone_size: .; v_call: TRBV9; cdr3_length: 12; d_call: .; j_call: TRBJ2-7; cdr3_aa: CASSGGGYEQYF; cdr3_nt: TGTGCCAGCAGCGGAGGCGGCTACGAGCAGTACTTC
clone_size: .; v_call: TRBV5-4; cdr3_length: 18; d_call: TRBD2; j_call: TRBJ2-2; cdr3_aa: CASSLGSSGSRVTGELFF; cdr3_nt: TGTGCCAGCAGCTTGGGGTCTAGCGGGAGCCGGGTCACCGGGGAGCTGTTTTTT
clone_size: .; v_call: TRBV7-9; cdr3_length: 18; d_call: TRBD1; j_call: TRBJ2-1; cdr3_aa: CASSLGFRGTGAYNEQFF; cdr3_nt: TGTGCCAGCAGCTTAGGGTTCAGGGGGACAGGGGCCTACAATGAGCAGTTCTTC
clone_size: .; v_call: TRBV6-1; cdr3_length: 15; d_call: TRBD1; j_call: TRBJ2-7; cdr3_aa: CASSRTGGASYEQYF; cdr3_nt: TGTGCCAGCTCCCGGACAGGGGGCGCGTCCTACGAGCAGTACTTC
clone_size: .; v_call: TRBV6-1; cdr3_length: 14; d_call: TRBD1; j_call: TRBJ1-2; cdr3_aa: CASSDWDRAYGYTF; cdr3_nt: TGTGCCAGCAGTGATTGGGACAGGGCCTATGGCTACACCTTC
clone_size: once; v_call: TRBV6-1; cdr3_length: 16; d_call: .; j_call: TRBJ1-4; cdr3_aa: CASSEARVAGYEKLFF; cdr3_nt: TGTGCCAGCAGTGAAGCGCGTGTGGCAGGGTATGAAAAACTGTTTTTT
clone_size: once; v_call: TRBV6-1; cdr3_length: 12; d_call: .; j_call: TRBJ1-5; cdr3_aa: CASNFVNQPQHF; cdr3_nt: TGTGCCAGCAATTTCGTGAATCAGCCCCAGCATTTT
clone_size: .; v_call: TRBV28; cdr3_length: 14; d_call: TRBD2; j_call: TRBJ2-3; cdr3_aa: CASRLAGGENTQYF; cdr3_nt: TGTGCCAGCAGACTAGCGGGAGGGGAGAACACGCAGTATTTT
clone_size: .; v_call: TRBV29-1; cdr3_length: 13; d_call: TRBD1; j_call: TRBJ1-1; cdr3_aa: CSARDRGNTEAFF; cdr3_nt: TGCAGCGCTAGGGACAGGGGGAACACTGAAGCTTTCTTT
clone_size: .; v_call: TRBV18; cdr3_length: 15; d_call: .; j_call: TRBJ2-1; cdr3_aa: CASSPPFETVNEQFF; cdr3_nt: TGTGCCAGCTCACCACCGTTTGAGACAGTCAATGAGCAGTTCTTC
clone_size: .; v_call: TRBV19; cdr3_length: 14; d_call: .; j_call: TRBJ1-4; cdr3_aa: CASMELTTNEKLFF; cdr3_nt: TGTGCCAGTATGGAGTTAACAACTAATGAAAAACTGTTTTTT
clone_size: .; v_call: TRBV13; cdr3_length: 13; d_call: .; j_call: TRBJ2-4; cdr3_aa: CASSPEAKNIQYF; cdr3_nt: TGTGCCAGCAGCCCAGAAGCCAAAAACATTCAGTACTTC
clone_size: .; v_call: TRBV15; cdr3_length: 15; d_call: .; j_call: TRBJ1-6; cdr3_aa: CATSRDRGYNSPLHF; cdr3_nt: TGTGCCACCAGCAGAGATAGGGGTTATAATTCACCCCTCCACTTT
clone_size: few; v_call: TRBV6-1; cdr3_length: 12; d_call: .; j_call: TRBJ1-5; cdr3_aa: CASSEGGQPQHF; cdr3_nt: TGTGCCAGCAGTGAGGGGGGTCAGCCCCAGCATTTT
clone_size: .; v_call: TRBV11-1; cdr3_length: 18; d_call: TRBD2; j_call: TRBJ2-1; cdr3_aa: CASSISGLADIAYNEQFF; cdr3_nt: TGTGCCAGCAGCATATCGGGACTAGCGGATATCGCCTACAATGAGCAGTTCTTC
clone_size: .; v_call: TRBV27; cdr3_length: 18; d_call: TRBD2; j_call: TRBJ2-7; cdr3_aa: CASSFKGGWRGATYEQYF; cdr3_nt: TGTGCCAGCAGTTTCAAAGGGGGGTGGCGGGGGGCTACCTACGAGCAGTACTTC
clone_size: .; v_call: TRBV5-1; cdr3_length: 16; d_call: TRBD2; j_call: TRBJ2-1; cdr3_aa: CASSWGGLSSYNEQFF; cdr3_nt: TGCGCCAGCAGCTGGGGGGGACTAAGCTCCTACAATGAGCAGTTCTTC